The clone carrying this T cell receptor beta chain was observed a few times. Its antigen is not known. This entry belongs to a study of shared clonotypes between healthy human individuals. Study-wide points: Researchers sampled blood only, noting tissue repertoires likely differ.

After removal of 4 bases from V and 5 bases from J, the junction contained 12 bases not matched to a gene. The CDR3 length is 18 residues. The germline gives CDR1 SGHNT, CDR2 YYREEE (reference sequence). Bulk PBMC genomic DNA spanned ten immunoSEQ deep plates. Assay used: immunoSEQ multiplex PCR; TCRdb lists only in-frame clones, some missing. The sample yields around 500,000 clones, around 79% seen once. Roughly 82 million PBMCs served as the genomic DNA source for unsorted samples. The chain joins TRBV5-4 to TRBJ2-5; 15 nucleotides match TRBD2. The TCR comes from a woman in her forties in good health. Some clones in this sample may be carry-over from other donors' samples. Source material: PBMCs. CDR3 protein: CASSDAGLAGGMRETQYF. The CDR3 coding sequence is TGTGCCAGCAGCGATGCGGGACTAGCGGGGGGCATGAGGGAGACCCAGTACTTC.